These 21 T cell receptor beta chains were all obtained from the same sample, sequenced in a study of CD8 T cells in ankylosing spondylitis. From the 5' RACE reads, TCRdb called clonotypes with MiXCR, one entry per CDR3 protein. The sample yields 250,000 to 400,000 distinct CDR3 sequences, around a tenth seen once. Sequencing was performed on blood, either unsorted or a sorted T cell fraction (not recorded which). All receptors derive from a female donor with ankylosing spondylitis or in good health (not recorded which).

In this sample, this clonotype turned up many times. This sequence joins TRBV15 and TRBJ2-2; perhaps TRBD2 as D (6 bases). Trimming shortened V by 4 bases and J by 0 bases, and 9 bases separated the two germline ends. Germline CDR1 LNHNV, CDR2 YYDKDF (reference sequence). The CDR3 sequence is 15 residues long. CDR3 in DNA: TGTGCCACCAGCATAGGGAGGTCGAACACCGGGGAGCTGTTTTTT. Its translation: CATSIGRSNTGELFF. The whole variable domain, remainder taken from reference TRBV15 and TRBJ2-2, is DAMVIQNPRYQVTQFGKPVTLSCSQTLNHNVMYWYQQKSSQAPKLLFHYYDKDFNNEADTPDNFQSRRPNTSFCFLDIRSPGLGDTAMYLCATSIGRSNTGELFFGEGSRLTVL.

The chain combines TRBV2 with TRBJ2-2; a weak D match, TRBD1 (6 bases). CDR3 size: 14 residues. V was trimmed by 7 bases and J by 5 bases, leaving 14 bases between them. The germline V gene has CDR1 SNHLY and CDR2 FYNNEI. In nucleotides, the CDR3 is TGTGCCAGCAAACCCCGACAGGTTACCGGGGAGCTGTTTTTT. Its protein product is CASKPRQVTGELFF.

The V and J genes are TRBV4-3 and TRBJ2-4; a weak D match, TRBD2 (6 bases). CDR1 and CDR2 (germline): LGHNA, YSLEER. V dropped 0 bases and J dropped 8 bases, with 8 bases sitting between them. This CDR3 comprises 13 residues. The chain's CDR3 is CASSQEWGDIQYF. The DNA of the CDR3 is TGCGCCAGCAGCCAAGAATGGGGGGACATTCAGTACTTC.

This clonotype was counted ten times or more. The chain couples TRBV30 to TRBJ2-7; maybe TRBD1 (5 bases). Trimming took off 4 bases at V and 0 bases at J, with 13 bases between the two ends. Germline values: CDR1 GTSNPN, CDR2 SVGIG (reference sequence). This CDR3 contains 14 residues. The CDR3 region has the DNA TGTGCCTGGAAAGTGGGGCGAAGCTCCTACGAGCAGTACTTC. It is translated as CAWKVGRSSYEQYF.

The V gene is TRBV3-2, the J gene TRBJ1-5; the DNA was not compared with TRBD1, the D call given in the table. TRBV3-2 counts as a pseudogene. There are 19 residues in the CDR3. The CDR3 loop is CACCPLDRDRGYSNQPQHF. CDR3 DNA: TGTGCCTGCTGCCCCCTTGACAGGGATCGGGGTTATAGCAATCAGCCCCAGCATTTT.

This clonotype was observed many times. The rearrangement joins TRBV12-3 or TRBV12-4 to TRBJ1-2, with a tentative D call TRBD1 (5 bases). V lost 2 bases and J lost 6, with 13 bases in between. This CDR3 is built from 14 residues. This CDR3 reads CASSLRLEGHGYTF. For the CDR3, the DNA is TGTGCCAGCAGTTTACGGTTGGAGGGACATGGCTACACCTTC.

The rearrangement links TRBV6-5 to TRBJ1-2; possibly TRBD1 for D (6 bases). CDR3 length: 17 residues. Germline CDR1 is MNHEY and CDR2 is SVGAGI. Trimming removed 0 bases from V and 4 bases from J, with 18 bases in between. CDR3 sequence reads: CASSYSQQGSNLYGYTF. CDR3 nucleotide sequence: TGTGCCAGCAGTTACTCACAACAGGGTTCAAATCTCTATGGCTACACCTTC.

This clonotype showed up just a few times. This chain joins TRBV12-3 or TRBV12-4 and TRBJ1-2; weak D call: TRBD1 (6 bases). V lost 2 bases, J lost 5 bases, and 12 bases lay in between. The CDR3 is made up of 14 amino acids. Written as DNA, the CDR3 is TGTGCCAGCAGTTTAACAGACCAGGGGTATGGCTACACCTTC. This sequence encodes CASSLTDQGYGYTF.

V gene TRBV19 combines with J gene TRBJ2-2; 9 nucleotides align to TRBD1. This CDR3 region has 17 residues. Germline CDR1 LNHDA, CDR2 SQIVND (reference sequence). With 3 bases clipped from V and 2 bases from J, the junction kept 7 bases outside the gene matches. CDR3 nucleotides: TGTGCCAGTAGTATCGGACAGGGGCCACCAAACACCGGGGAGCTGTTTTTT. Protein: CASSIGQGPPNTGELFF.

The chain couples TRBV12-3 or TRBV12-4 to TRBJ1-1; 7 bases fit TRBD1. CDR3 length equals 15 residues. V trimming: 2 bases; J trimming: 5 bases; junction bases outside the gene matches: 8. CDR3 DNA sequence: TGTGCCAGCAGTTTACTCCCAGGGGGTTTTACTGAAGCTTTCTTT. Translated, it gives CASSLLPGGFTEAFF.

At least ten counts were recorded for this clonotype. V is TRBV20-1 and J is TRBJ1-1; no clear D. The CDR3 covers 14 residues. Germline-derived CDR1 and CDR2 are DFQATT and SNEGSKA (reference sequence). V was cut by 5 bases and J by 1 base, with 14 bases left in between. The CDR3 DNA reads TGCAGTGCTTCCTTAGCTCGGGGGAACACTGAAGCTTTCTTT. Translating it yields CSASLARGNTEAFF.

This clonotype came up once. The chain links TRBV20-1 to TRBJ2-1, with 9 bases fitting TRBD2. The V segment lost 6 bases and the J segment 7 bases; nucleotides outside the gene matches: 13. CDR1 and CDR2 from the germline V gene are DFQATT and SNEGSKA (reference sequence). This CDR3 comprises 15 residues. DNA of the CDR3: TGCAGTGCCCTTACTCTAGCGGGAATCGGAAATGAGCAGTTCTTC. Translating it yields CSALTLAGIGNEQFF.

This clonotype was found many times. J is TRBJ1-6 and V is TRBV21-1; TRBD1 is the table's D call and was not checked against the DNA. TRBV21-1 is tagged as a pseudogene. The CDR3 totals 15 residues. This chain's CDR3 is CASGHGAGDNSPLHF. The DNA of the CDR3 is TGTGCCAGCGGGCATGGGGCAGGAGATAATTCACCCCTCCACTTT.

This clonotype was counted ten times or more. The rearrangement links TRBV6-5 to TRBJ2-2; D is undetermined. CDR1 is MNHEY and CDR2 is SVGAGI in the germline V gene. V was trimmed by 8 bases and J by 4 bases, leaving 8 bases between them. This CDR3 comprises 12 residues. The CDR3 loop is CASRPATGELFF. Written as DNA, the CDR3 is TGTGCCAGCCGCCCGGCCACCGGGGAGCTGTTTTTT.

For this clonotype: Likely a read error: the CDR3 ends without its conserved phenylalanine or tryptophan. The rearrangement uses TRBV20-1 and TRBJ2-5; D not certain. V gave up 3 bases and J gave up 5 bases, with 13 bases separating them. Germline CDR1 DFQATT, CDR2 SNEGSKA (reference sequence). This CDR3 has 13 amino acids. This CDR3 is CSARKVDAETQYS. For the CDR3, the DNA is TGCAGTGCTAGGAAGGTAGACGCGGAGACCCAGTACTCC.

This clonotype was seen many times. V is TRBV20-1 and J is TRBJ2-3; no clear D. This CDR3 comprises 13 residues. CDR1 DFQATT and CDR2 SNEGSKA come from the germline V gene (reference sequence). V dropped 1 base and J dropped 2 bases, with 7 bases sitting between them. The CDR3 loop is CSARARTTDTQYF. In nucleotides, the CDR3 is TGCAGTGCTAGAGCCAGGACCACAGATACGCAGTATTTT.

As to this clonotype: A clone one base away is much larger, so this may be a read error. The chain employs TRBV29-1 and TRBJ2-7; no reliable D call. This CDR3 has 11 amino acids. Germline V CDR1 and CDR2: SQVTM, ANQGSEA. CDR3 protein: CSVEQKYAQYF. The CDR3 bases are TGCAGCGTTGAACAGAAGTACGCGCAGTACTTC.

This chain links TRBV5-1 with TRBJ1-3; TRBD1 is a possible D gene (6 bases). This CDR3 has 16 residues. Germline V lookup: CDR1 SGHRS, CDR2 YFSETQ. Trimming took off 0 bases at V and 2 bases at J, with 12 bases between the two ends. This chain's CDR3 is CASSLAPGVAGNTIYF. The DNA of the CDR3 is TGCGCCAGCAGCTTGGCTCCAGGGGTGGCTGGAAACACCATATATTTT.

The rearrangement joins TRBV7-2 to TRBJ2-3; 9 bases line up with TRBD2. J lost 1 base, V lost 0 bases, and 5 bases had no gene match. The CDR3 sequence is 17 residues long. CDR1 and CDR2 from the germline V gene are SGHTA and FQGNSA. CDR3 coding DNA: TGTGCCAGCAGCTTAGCCGAGCGGGAGGTACGCACAGATACGCAGTATTTT. Translation: CASSLAEREVRTDTQYF.

This clonotype was detected ten times or more. The CDR3 reads CASSFGTSYNEQFF. CDR3 sequence (DNA): TGTGCCAGCAGTTTTGGGACCTCGTACAATGAGCAGTTCTTC. The V and J genes are TRBV12-3 or TRBV12-4 and TRBJ2-1; possibly TRBD1 or TRBD2 for D (5 bases each). Trimming cost V 3 bases and J 4 bases, with 10 bases left between them. The CDR3 length is 14 residues.

This clonotype appeared a few times. The J gene is TRBJ2-7, the V gene TRBV5-5; TRBD1 matches at 11 bases. The trim removed 4 bases at V and 7 bases at J, leaving 7 bases unmatched. Per germline, CDR1 SGHKS and CDR2 YYEKEE (reference sequence). This CDR3 has 14 residues. This CDR3 reads CASSKGQGAVEQYF. The CDR3 DNA reads as TGTGCCAGCAGCAAAGGACAGGGGGCGGTAGAGCAGTACTTC.